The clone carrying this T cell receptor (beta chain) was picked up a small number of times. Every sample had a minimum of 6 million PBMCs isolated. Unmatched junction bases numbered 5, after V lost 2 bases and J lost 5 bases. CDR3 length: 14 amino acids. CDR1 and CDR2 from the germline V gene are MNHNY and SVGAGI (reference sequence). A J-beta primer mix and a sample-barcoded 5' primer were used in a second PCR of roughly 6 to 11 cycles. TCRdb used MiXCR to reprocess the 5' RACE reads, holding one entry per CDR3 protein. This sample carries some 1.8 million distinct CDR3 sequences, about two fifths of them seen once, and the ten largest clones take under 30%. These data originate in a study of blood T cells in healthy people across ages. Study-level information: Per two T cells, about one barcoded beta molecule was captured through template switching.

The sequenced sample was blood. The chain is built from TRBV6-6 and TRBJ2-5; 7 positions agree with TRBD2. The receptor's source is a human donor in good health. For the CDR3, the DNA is TGTGCCAGCAGTTACGGCGGGGGTGCGGAGACCCAGTACTTC. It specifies CASSYGGGAETQYF.